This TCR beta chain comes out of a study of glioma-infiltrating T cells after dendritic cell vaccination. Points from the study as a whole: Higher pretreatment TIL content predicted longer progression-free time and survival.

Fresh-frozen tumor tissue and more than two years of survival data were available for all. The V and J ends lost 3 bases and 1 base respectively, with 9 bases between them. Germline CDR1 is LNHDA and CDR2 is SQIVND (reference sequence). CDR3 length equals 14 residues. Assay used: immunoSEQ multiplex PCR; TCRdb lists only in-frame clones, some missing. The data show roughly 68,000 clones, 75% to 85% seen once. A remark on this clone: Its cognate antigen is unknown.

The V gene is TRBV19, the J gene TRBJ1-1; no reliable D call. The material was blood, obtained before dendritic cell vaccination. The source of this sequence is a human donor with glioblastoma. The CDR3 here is CASSIWHKNTEAFF. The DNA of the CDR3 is TGTGCCAGTAGTATTTGGCACAAGAACACTGAAGCTTTCTTT.